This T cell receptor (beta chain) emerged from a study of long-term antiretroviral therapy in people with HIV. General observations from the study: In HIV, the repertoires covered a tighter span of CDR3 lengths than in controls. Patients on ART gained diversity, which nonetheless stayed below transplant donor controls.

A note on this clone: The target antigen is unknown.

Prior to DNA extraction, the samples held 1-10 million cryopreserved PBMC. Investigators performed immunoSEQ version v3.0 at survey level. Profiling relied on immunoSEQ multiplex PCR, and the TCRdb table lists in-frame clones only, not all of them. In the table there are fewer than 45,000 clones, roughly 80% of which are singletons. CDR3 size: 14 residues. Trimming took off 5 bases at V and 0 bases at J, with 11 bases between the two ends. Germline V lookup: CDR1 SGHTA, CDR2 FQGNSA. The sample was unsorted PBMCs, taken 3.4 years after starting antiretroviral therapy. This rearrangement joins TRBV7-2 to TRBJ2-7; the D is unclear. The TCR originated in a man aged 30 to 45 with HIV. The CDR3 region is CASSLTLSSYEQYF. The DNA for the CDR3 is TGTGCCAGCAGCCTGACCTTGAGCTCCTACGAGCAGTACTTC.